This TCR beta chain was captured by sequencing in a study of cytomegalovirus exposure and HLA in healthy donors listed by TCRdb under 2017. In the study overall: According to an earlier analysis of 550 to 700 of the donors, about 179 million T cells yielded some 110 million unique TCR beta sequences and approximately 300 Gb of sequence data. The study aimed to test whether cataloging public T cell receptors could reveal signatures of past pathogen exposure. Every discovery cohort repertoire had been produced on one sequencing platform. In a later analysis, previously published TCR beta repertoires from about 640 donors were re-analyzed and high-resolution HLA genotyping was added so that TCR occurrence patterns could be studied. Of the 300 to 450 genotyped donors, approximately 80% fell in the genetic ancestry cluster associated with self-reported Caucasian donors. On average, roughly 240,000 unique TCR beta nucleotide sequences were sequenced per donor among about 400 genotyped donors of the cohort, with around 19% of those sequences being non-productive. Both class I and class II loci were covered by HLA typing, at four-digit resolution. An early release covering around 630 HLA-typed donors comprised 250 to 350 gigabases of sequencing data and approximately 80 million unique TCR sequences. Besides the first cohort of 666 subjects, a separate validation cohort made up of over 100 different subjects was used. Rather than using new phenotypic data, the later analysis identified candidate immune exposures from TCR beta sequences and from how often those sequences occurred across donors. A later genetic analysis used genome-wide SNP genotypes for about 55% of the 666 donors, treating that subset as a discovery cohort. The study profiled the T cell repertoires of some 610 subjects by immunosequencing and related them to cytomegalovirus serostatus. To predict cytomegalovirus infection status, the study brought together high-throughput TCR immunosequencing, statistical association of individual TCRs with disease status, and machine learning. Alongside the repertoire data, information on donor age, sex, ethnicity and CMV serostatus was compiled. Because of strong linkage in the cohort, five DR-DQ haplotypes were treated as single units for association and clustering. An earlier analysis of some 500 of the donors applied high-throughput TCR beta sequencing to assess whether each TCR beta V gene segment acted as functional or pseudogenic. Typing coverage differed by locus: A, B, C, DRB1 and DQB1 were typed in roughly 620-640 donors, DQA1 in approximately 520, DPA1 in around 600, and DPB1 in just under 490. General conclusions and limits of the study: The 87-base-pair reads could not distinguish some IMGT-functional V segments, including TRBV6-2 and TRBV6-3, so those segments were excluded. In a later analysis, more than 15,000 TCR beta sequences were associated with specific HLA alleles at a false discovery rate of 0.05. When HLA alleles, especially DR and DQ, strongly co-occurred, TCR associations were difficult to assign to individual alleles. In vitro tests confirmed that a few of the cytomegalovirus-associated TCR beta chains recognize cytomegalovirus antigens. The authors suggested that the approach could potentially be generalized to other disease states and immunological phenotypes. In a later analysis, several top co-occurrence clusters were reported to appear linked to parvovirus B19, influenza, CMV and Epstein-Barr virus. The cohort was sequenced for TCR beta chains only, and without alpha or paired-chain data the features that could be detected were limited. For the cohort, immune exposure information was limited to CMV serostatus. Most CMV-associated TCR beta chains appeared to be HLA-restricted in a later analysis, and the HLA associations seemed to be driven largely by CMV exposure. Most TCR sequences were seen in very few donors, while some public TCRs were found in many individuals. The study listed 150 to 200 TCR beta chains as associated with cytomegalovirus. An association between a missense DCLRE1C variant and V-gene and J-gene trimming of TCR beta chains was found in a later genetic analysis and replicated in an independent cohort. HLA typing was unavailable for some donors at each locus, so association tests used only the typed subset. Some 15 rarely observed V segments, including chromosome 9 orphons, were excluded from the earlier analysis of a few hundred of the donors because counts were too low. The classifier was reported to diagnose cytomegalovirus status with high specificity and sensitivity in both the original and validation cohorts. A cluster of highly shared sequence variants was judged likely to be a technical artifact of the sequencing pipeline. A later analysis found that TCR association rates varied across HLA loci, with DRB1 alleles showing the most associated TCRs and HLA-C alleles the fewest. A further reported finding was that TCR beta sequences accurately predicted the HLA-A and HLA-B alleles for most subjects in the first cohort. An earlier analysis of around 600 of the donors showed that most TCR beta V segments appeared in productive rearrangements either about 87% or about 30% of the time, which broadly matched IMGT annotations. Presence/absence analyses assumed roughly uniform sequencing depth across donors, an assumption that may not hold. In a later analysis, HLA-associated TCR beta chains were found to be more clonally expanded and to have lower generation probabilities than equally common non-associated chains. Correlated functional status among segregating V segments might reflect linkage disequilibrium, but an unknown experimental factor could not be ruled out. In a later genetic analysis, fewer N-insertions in productive TCRs were reported among donors in an Asian-associated ancestry cluster than the approximately 670-donor mean.

Libraries were made using the immunoSEQ multiplex PCR assay. For the multiplex PCR, a mixture combining 60 forward primers for TCR Vbeta segments and 13 reverse primers for TCR Jbeta segments was used. The CDR3 region of rearranged TCR beta genes was amplified from genomic DNA with a multiplex PCR assay. On the Illumina HiSeq System, the amplified TCR beta libraries were sequenced as 87-base-pair reads. Per the authors' processing: In a later analysis, tens of millions of unique TCR beta chains were counted across the roughly 610 repertoires, and about 9.9 million of these chains were shared by at least two donors. To remove PCR and sequencing errors, raw reads were error-corrected and collapsed into unique sequences using a nearest-neighbor algorithm that merged closely related sequences. V, D and J gene segments were assigned by aligning CDR3 sequences to IMGT reference sequences. For a sequence to be retained, a match of at least six nucleotides was required to both a V gene segment and a J gene segment. Rearrangements were classified as productive when the CDR3 lacked stop codons and remained in frame with V and J, and all other rearrangements were classified as non-productive. Following IMGT convention, CDR3 was defined as the stretch from the second conserved V-encoded cysteine to the conserved J-encoded phenylalanine. In an earlier analysis of around 570 of the donors, sequences lacking an unambiguous match to a single V gene segment were excluded. In an earlier analysis of 587 of the donors, V segments were called functional above 56.7% productive rearrangements and were called segregating when the between-donor standard deviation exceeded 5%. A statistical classification framework was developed to diagnose cytomegalovirus status using the catalog of TCR beta chain sequences. In a later analysis, V and J genes were assigned by comparing TCR nucleotide sequences against IMGT/GENE-DB human TR gene sequences. The TCRdist pipeline was used in a later analysis to assign CDR3 sequences and most-parsimonious VDJ recombination scenarios. A later analysis defined each TCR beta chain by its CDR3 amino acid sequence plus V-gene family, and excluded reads lacking a unique V-gene family. In a later analysis, 500 to 700 highly shared, low-generation-probability nucleotide sequences were removed to address suspected cross-contamination and a sequencing artifact. In a later analysis, a clonal expansion index was calculated for each public chain from normalized within-repertoire ranks of inferred template counts. In a later analysis, generation probabilities were computed with a VDJ recombination model fitted to out-of-frame rearrangements, and the resulting probabilities were checked against IGoR. Hypergeometric tests were used in a later analysis to score TCR-TCR, TCR-HLA and TCR-CMV co-occurrence, with a repertoire-size bias correction applied to the TCR pairs. In a later analysis, false discovery rates were estimated by permuting HLA or CMV assignments 20 times. In a later analysis, co-occurring TCRs were grouped with DBSCAN, and TCRdist sequence similarity was added when clustering was performed within HLA-allele-positive subsets. Co-occurrence clustering excluded repertoires with fewer than 30,000 or more than 120,000 public chains, plus five with anomalous nucleotide sharing. Here the immuneACCESS table is served through TCRdb, limited to in-frame sequences with V and J called. Missing clones are a known gap in these copies; in checked studies unresolved V genes cover under half, and the rest lacks a known reason. V and J calls and clone size are copied from that table; D and trimming were computed from the DNA. For this sample there are under 250,000 clones; 82% appear just once. The top ten constitute approximately 6.5% of the sample.

This clone was seen a single time. Its antigen specificity is not known. Sequence at one end of the junction differs from germline and may be a read error. From its cysteine to its phenylalanine, the CDR3 spans 14 amino acids. The sequence is cut down to CDR3 DNA, 42 bases in frame from base 1. According to the germline V gene, CDR1 reads MGHDK and CDR2 reads SYGVNS. The cohort was made up of around 720 healthy bone marrow donors. All cohort members were sampled while nominally healthy, although unrecorded immune exposures were likely present. The donor was CMV seropositive and was included in the group of some 290 seropositive cohort members. A peripheral blood sample was provided by each donor, and peripheral blood mononuclear cells were used for TCR beta sequencing. The Qiagen DNeasy Blood Extraction Kit was used to extract genomic DNA from the blood cell samples.

The clonotype originates from a man aged 40-50 years in good health and CMV-seropositive. Sequencing was performed on PBMCs. Recombination linked TRBV25-1 to TRBJ1-1; no confident D gene assignment can be made. At the DNA level, the sequence is TGTGCCAGCAGTGAATTAGGGAGGAACACTGAAGCTCTCTTT. This yields the protein CASSELGRNTEALF.